One T cell receptor (beta chain) is described in this entry. Its antigen is as yet unknown. These data come from a study of cytomegalovirus exposure and HLA in healthy donors. About the study: Inside one of the first data releases sat around 85 million unique TCRs taken from HLA-typed donors.

Germline V CDR1 and CDR2: SGHNT, YYREEE (reference sequence). With V trimmed by 0 bases and J by 2 bases, 2 bases remained unmatched. The CDR3 spans 15 residues. The PCR had 60 Vbeta and 13 Jbeta primers. This table comes from immunoSEQ multiplex PCR, and its TCRdb copy is limited to in-frame clones, with some not included. The profile shows about 150,000 clones, about 75% of them singletons. Study-level results: Cytomegalovirus association was listed for about 150 TCR beta chains. Despite most TCR sequences being rare, some public TCRs occurred in many donors. Owing to their indistinguishability, certain V segments, notably TRBV6-2 and TRBV6-3, were excluded.

The V gene is TRBV5-4, the J gene TRBJ2-7, with TRBD1 matching over 10 bases. Sequenced material: PBMCs. The clonotype originates from a young man in good health and CMV-seropositive. CDR3 loop: CASSLGQGAPYEQYF. Written as DNA, the CDR3 is TGTGCCAGCAGCTTGGGACAGGGGGCACCCTACGAGCAGTACTTC.